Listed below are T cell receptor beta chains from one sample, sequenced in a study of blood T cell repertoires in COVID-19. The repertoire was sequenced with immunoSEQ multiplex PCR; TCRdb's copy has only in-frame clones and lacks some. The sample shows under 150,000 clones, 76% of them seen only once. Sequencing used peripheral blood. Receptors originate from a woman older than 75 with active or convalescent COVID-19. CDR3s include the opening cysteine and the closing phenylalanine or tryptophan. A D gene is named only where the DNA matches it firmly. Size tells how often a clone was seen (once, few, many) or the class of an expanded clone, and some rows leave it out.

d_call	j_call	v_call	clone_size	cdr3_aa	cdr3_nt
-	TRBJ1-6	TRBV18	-	CASSPIQGSSYNSPLHF	TGTGCCAGCTCACCAATCCAGGGGAGCTCCTATAATTCACCCCTCCACTTT
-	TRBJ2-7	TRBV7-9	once	CASSPGRGSSFVQQYF	TGTGCCAGCAGCCCTGGCCGGGGGTCTTCGTTCGTGCAGCAGTACTTC
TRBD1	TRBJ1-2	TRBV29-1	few	CSVESAMGQGGYGYTF	TGCAGCGTTGAAAGCGCTATGGGACAGGGGGGCTATGGCTACACCTTC
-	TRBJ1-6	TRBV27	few	CASSSRSGSPLHF	TGTGCCAGCAGTTCAAGGTCGGGTTCACCCCTCCACTTT
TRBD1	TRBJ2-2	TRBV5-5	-	CASSLRDSTGELFF	TGTGCCAGCAGCTTACGGGACAGTACCGGGGAGCTGTTTTTT
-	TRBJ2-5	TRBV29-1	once	CSVRSGQETQYF	TGCAGCGTCAGGAGCGGGCAAGAGACCCAGTACTTC
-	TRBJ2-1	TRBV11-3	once	CASSPAPRSEQFF	TGTGCCAGCAGCCCCGCCCCCCGTAGTGAGCAGTTCTTC
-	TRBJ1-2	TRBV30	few	CAHPRGVGYTF	TGTGCCCACCCCCGCGGGGTTGGCTACACCTTC
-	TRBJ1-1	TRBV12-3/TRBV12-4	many	CASSKRQNTEAFF	TGTGCCAGCAGTAAAAGACAGAACACTGAAGCTTTCTTT
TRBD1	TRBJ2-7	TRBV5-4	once	CASSQDRVIDEQYF	TGTGCCAGCAGCCAGGACAGGGTGATCGACGAGCAGTACTTC
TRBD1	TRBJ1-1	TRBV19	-	CASSIGDRIGTEAFF	TGTGCCAGTAGTATAGGGGACAGGATCGGAACTGAAGCTTTCTTT
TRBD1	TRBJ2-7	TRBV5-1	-	CASSLGTGGDSYEQYF	TGCGCCAGCAGCTTGGGGACAGGGGGCGACTCCTACGAGCAGTACTTC
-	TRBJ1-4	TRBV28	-	CASSQTVGLGEKLFF	TGTGCCAGCAGTCAAACCGTGGGACTCGGGGAAAAACTGTTTTTT